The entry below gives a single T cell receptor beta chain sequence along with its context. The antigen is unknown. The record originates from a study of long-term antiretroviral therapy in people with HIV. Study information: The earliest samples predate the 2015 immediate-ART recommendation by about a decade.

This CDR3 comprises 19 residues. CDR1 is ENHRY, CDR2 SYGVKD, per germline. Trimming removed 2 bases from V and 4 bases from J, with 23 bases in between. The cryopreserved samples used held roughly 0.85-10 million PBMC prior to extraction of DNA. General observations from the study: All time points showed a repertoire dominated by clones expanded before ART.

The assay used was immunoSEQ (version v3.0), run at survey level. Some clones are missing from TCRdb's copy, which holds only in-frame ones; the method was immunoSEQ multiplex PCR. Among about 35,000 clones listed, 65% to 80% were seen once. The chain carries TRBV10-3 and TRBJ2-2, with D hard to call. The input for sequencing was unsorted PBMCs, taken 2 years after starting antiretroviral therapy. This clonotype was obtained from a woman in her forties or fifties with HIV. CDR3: CAISEPPHQYEIRTGELFF. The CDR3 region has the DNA TGTGCCATCAGTGAGCCCCCCCACCAATACGAGATACGCACCGGGGAGCTGTTTTTT.